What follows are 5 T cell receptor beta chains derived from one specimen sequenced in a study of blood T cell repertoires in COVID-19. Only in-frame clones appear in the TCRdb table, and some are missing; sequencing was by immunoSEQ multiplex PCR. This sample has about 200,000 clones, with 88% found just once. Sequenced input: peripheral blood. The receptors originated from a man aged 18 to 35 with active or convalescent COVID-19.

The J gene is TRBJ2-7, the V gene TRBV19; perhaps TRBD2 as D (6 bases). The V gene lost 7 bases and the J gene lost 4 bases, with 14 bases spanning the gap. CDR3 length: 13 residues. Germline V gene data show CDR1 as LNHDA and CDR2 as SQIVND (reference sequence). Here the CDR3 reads CASMGGAEYEQYF. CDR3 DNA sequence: TGTGCCAGTATGGGGGGAGCCGAATACGAGCAGTACTTC.

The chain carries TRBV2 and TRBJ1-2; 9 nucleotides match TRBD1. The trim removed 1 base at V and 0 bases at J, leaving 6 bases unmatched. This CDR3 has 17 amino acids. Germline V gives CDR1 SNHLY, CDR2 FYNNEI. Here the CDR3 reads CASSEGDRVLANYGYTF. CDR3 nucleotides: TGTGCCAGCAGTGAAGGGGACAGGGTATTGGCTAACTATGGCTACACCTTC.

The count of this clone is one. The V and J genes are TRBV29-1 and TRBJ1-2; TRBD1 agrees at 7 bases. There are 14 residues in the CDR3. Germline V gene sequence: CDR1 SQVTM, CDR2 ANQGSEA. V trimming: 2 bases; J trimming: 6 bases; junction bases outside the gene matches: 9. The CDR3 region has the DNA TGCAGCGTTGAAATTTTCCGCAGGGGGGATGGCTACACCTTC. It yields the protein CSVEIFRRGDGYTF. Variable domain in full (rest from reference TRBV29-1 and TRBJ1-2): SAVISQKPSRDICQRGTSLTIQCQVDSQVTMMFWYRQQPGQSLTLIATANQGSEATYESGFVIDKFPISRPNLTFSTLTVSNMSPEDSSIYLCSVEIFRRGDGYTFGSGTRLTVV.

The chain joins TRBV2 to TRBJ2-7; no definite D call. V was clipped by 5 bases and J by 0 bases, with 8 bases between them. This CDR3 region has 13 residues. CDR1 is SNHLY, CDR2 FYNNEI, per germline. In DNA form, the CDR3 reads TGTGCCAGCAGTAGAGACACCTCCTACGAGCAGTACTTC. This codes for CASSRDTSYEQYF.

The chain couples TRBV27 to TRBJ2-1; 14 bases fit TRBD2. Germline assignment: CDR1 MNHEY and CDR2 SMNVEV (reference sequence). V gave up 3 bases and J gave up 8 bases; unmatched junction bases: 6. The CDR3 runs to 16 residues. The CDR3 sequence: CASSLRLAGGPHEQFF. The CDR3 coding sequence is TGTGCCAGCAGTTTGCGACTAGCGGGAGGGCCGCATGAGCAGTTCTTC.